This TCR beta chain was recovered during a study of blood T cells in healthy people across ages. Study overall: Per two T cells, template switching captured roughly one barcoded beta molecule. General study results and limits: There were more naive CD4+ cells and higher diversity in long-lived donors than in aged donors.

Using a J-beta primer mix together with a sample-barcoded 5' primer, a second PCR was run for roughly 7 to 11 cycles. MiXCR, run by TCRdb on the 5' RACE reads, gives a single entry per CDR3 protein. The sample has 550,000 to 600,000 distinct CDR3 sequences, roughly 48% seen once. The V end lost 7 bases, the J end lost 6 bases, and 7 bases lay between the germline ends. The CDR3 runs to 11 residues. Germline CDR1 and CDR2: ENHRY and SYGVKD. This clonotype has a handful of counts. Its target is not known. This TCR was recovered from an elderly man in good health. Source material: blood. The chain joins TRBV10-3 to TRBJ2-1, with D possibly matching TRBD2 (5 bases). The DNA of the CDR3 is TGTGCCATCACACGGGGCAATGAGCAGTTCTTC. Amino acids: CAITRGNEQFF.